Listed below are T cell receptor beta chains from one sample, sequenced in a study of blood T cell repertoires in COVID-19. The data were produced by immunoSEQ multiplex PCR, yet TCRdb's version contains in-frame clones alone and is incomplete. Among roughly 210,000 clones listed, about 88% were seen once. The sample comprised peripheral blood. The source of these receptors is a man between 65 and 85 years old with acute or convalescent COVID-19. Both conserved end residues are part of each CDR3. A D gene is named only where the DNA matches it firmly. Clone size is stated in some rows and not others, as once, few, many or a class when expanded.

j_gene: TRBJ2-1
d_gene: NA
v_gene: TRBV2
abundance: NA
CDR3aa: CASSEVLTSNEQFF
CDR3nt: TGTGCCAGCAGTGAAGTTTTGACTAGCAATGAGCAGTTCTTC

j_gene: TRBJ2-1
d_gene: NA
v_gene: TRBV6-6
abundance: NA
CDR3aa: CASSYSQREQFF
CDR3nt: TGTGCCAGCAGTTACTCGCAGAGGGAGCAGTTCTTC

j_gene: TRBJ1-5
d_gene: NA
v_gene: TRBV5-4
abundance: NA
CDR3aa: CASSKENQPQHF
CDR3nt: TGTGCCAGCAGCAAAGAGAATCAGCCCCAGCATTTT

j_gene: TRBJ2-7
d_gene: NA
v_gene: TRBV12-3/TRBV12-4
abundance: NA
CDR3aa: CASKRSSGYEQYF
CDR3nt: TGTGCCAGCAAGAGATCGTCAGGCTACGAGCAGTACTTC

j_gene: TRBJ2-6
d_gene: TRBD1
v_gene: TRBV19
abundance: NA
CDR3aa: CASSILSGGVSGANVLTF
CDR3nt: TGTGCCAGTAGTATTCTGTCAGGGGGTGTCTCTGGGGCCAACGTCCTGACTTTC

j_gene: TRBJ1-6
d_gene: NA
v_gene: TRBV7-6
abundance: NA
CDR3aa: CASSSQARDNSPLHF
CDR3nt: TGTGCCAGCAGCTCCCAGGCCAGGGATAATTCACCCCTCCACTTT

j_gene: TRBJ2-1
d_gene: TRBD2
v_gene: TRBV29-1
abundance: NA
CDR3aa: CSGGAGGLVNEQFF
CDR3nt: TGCAGCGGAGGCGCGGGAGGGTTGGTCAATGAGCAGTTCTTC

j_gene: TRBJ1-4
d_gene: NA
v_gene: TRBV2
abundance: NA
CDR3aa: CASSGGGYSNEKLFF
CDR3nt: TGTGCCAGCAGTGGGGGGGGCTATTCTAATGAAAAACTGTTTTTT

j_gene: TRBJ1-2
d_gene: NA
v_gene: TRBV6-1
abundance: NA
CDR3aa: CASSETGYGYTF
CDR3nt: TGTGCCAGCAGTGAAACAGGGTATGGCTACACCTTC

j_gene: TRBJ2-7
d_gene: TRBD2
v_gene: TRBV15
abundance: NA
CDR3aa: CATSRGGSGRGEQYF
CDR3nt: TGTGCCACCAGCAGAGGAGGTAGCGGGAGAGGCGAGCAGTACTTC

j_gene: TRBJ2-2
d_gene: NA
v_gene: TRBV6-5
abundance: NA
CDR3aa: CASKGRTANTGELFF
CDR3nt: TGTGCCAGCAAGGGAAGGACAGCGAACACCGGGGAGCTGTTTTTT

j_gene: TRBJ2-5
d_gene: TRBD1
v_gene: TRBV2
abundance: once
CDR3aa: CASSEGQIQETQYF
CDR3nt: TGTGCCAGCAGCGAGGGACAGATTCAAGAGACCCAGTACTTC

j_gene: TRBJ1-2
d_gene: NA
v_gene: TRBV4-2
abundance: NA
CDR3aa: CASSQETTVSYGYTF
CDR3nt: TGTGCCAGCAGCCAAGAGACGACAGTTAGCTATGGCTACACCTTC

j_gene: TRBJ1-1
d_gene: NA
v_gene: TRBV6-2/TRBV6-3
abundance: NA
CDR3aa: CASSFLRNTEAFF
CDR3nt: TGTGCCAGCAGTTTCCTCCGGAACACTGAAGCTTTCTTT

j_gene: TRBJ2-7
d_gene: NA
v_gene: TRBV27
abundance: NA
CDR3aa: CASSLIQGPGYEQYF
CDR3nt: TGTGCCAGCAGTCTAATACAGGGTCCCGGCTACGAGCAGTACTTC

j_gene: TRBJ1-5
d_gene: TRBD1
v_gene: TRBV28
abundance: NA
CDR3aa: CASRSTGEGNQPQHF
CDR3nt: TGTGCCAGCAGGTCCACAGGGGAGGGCAATCAGCCCCAGCATTTT

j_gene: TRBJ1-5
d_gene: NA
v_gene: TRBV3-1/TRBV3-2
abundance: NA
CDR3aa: CASSRQNSNQPQHF
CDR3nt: TGTGCCAGCAGCCGACAGAATAGCAATCAGCCCCAGCATTTT

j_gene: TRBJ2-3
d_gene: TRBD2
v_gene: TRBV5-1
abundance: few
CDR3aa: CASSALTSGWSTDTQYF
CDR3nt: TGCGCCAGCAGCGCCCTTACTAGCGGGTGGAGCACAGATACGCAGTATTTT

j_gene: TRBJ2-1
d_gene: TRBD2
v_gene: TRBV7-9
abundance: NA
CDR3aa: CASSWISGSSYNEQFF
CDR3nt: TGTGCCAGCTCCTGGATAAGCGGGAGCTCCTACAATGAGCAGTTCTTC

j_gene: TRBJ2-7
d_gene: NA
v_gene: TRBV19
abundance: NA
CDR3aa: CASSRGRQPSSYEQYF
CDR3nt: TGTGCCAGTAGTAGGGGGCGACAGCCGAGCTCCTACGAGCAGTACTTC

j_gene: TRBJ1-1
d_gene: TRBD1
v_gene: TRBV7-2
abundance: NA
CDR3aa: CASSQDRGITEAFF
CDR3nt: TGTGCCAGCAGCCAGGACAGGGGTATCACTGAAGCTTTCTTT

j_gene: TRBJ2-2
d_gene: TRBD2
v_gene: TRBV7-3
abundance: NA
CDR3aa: CASSRRAGGGGELFF
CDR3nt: TGTGCCAGCAGCCGCCGGGCGGGAGGTGGCGGGGAGCTGTTTTTT